Presented here are 9 T cell receptor beta chains from one specimen sequenced in a study of cytomegalovirus exposure and HLA in healthy donors (dated 2017 in TCRdb). The library was generated by the immunoSEQ multiplex PCR assay. The immuneACCESS repertoire file appears here via TCRdb, limited to in-frame rearrangements. These files lack a portion of the clones; in checked studies, under half of the deficit traces to unresolved V genes, and the cause of the others is not known. The sample yields over 200,000 clones; roughly 83% were counted once. The ten most abundant clones make up roughly 5.4% of the sample. The material sequenced was PBMCs. The receptors shown here come from a woman between 18 and 29 years old in good health and CMV-seronegative.

The rearrangement links TRBV11-2 to TRBJ2-1; D remains unclear. Germline V CDR1 and CDR2: SGHAT, FQNNGV. This CDR3 spans 10 amino acids. Trimming took off 5 bases at V and 5 bases at J, with 1 base between the two ends. CDR3 in amino acids: CASSHNEQFF. CDR3 in DNA: TGTGCCAGCAGCCACAATGAGCAGTTCTTC.

The V call is TRBV10-3, the J call TRBJ2-7; 8 bases are shared with TRBD2. CDR3 size: 15 residues. The V segment lost 11 bases and the J segment 2 bases; nucleotides outside the gene matches: 14. Per germline, CDR1 ENHRY and CDR2 SYGVKD. The CDR3 reads CASSNQAGATYEQYF. CDR3 coding DNA: TGTGCCTCATCTAATCAAGCGGGAGCCACCTACGAGCAGTACTTC.

The sample holds a few counts of this clone. The gene calls are TRBV7-9 and TRBJ1-1; 9 bases map to TRBD1. V lost 7 bases and J lost 1; bases outside the gene matches: 7. Germline V gene data show CDR1 as SEHNR and CDR2 as FQNEAQ (reference sequence). The CDR3 is 15 residues long. The CDR3 reads CASNGQGFGNTEAFF. CDR3 in DNA: TGTGCCAGCAACGGACAGGGGTTCGGGAACACTGAAGCTTTCTTT.

The genes are TRBV7-2 and TRBJ1-2, with D possibly TRBD1 on 5 matching bases. Trimming cost V 5 bases and J 4 bases, with 14 bases left between them. The germline V gene has CDR1 SGHTA and CDR2 FQGNSA. The CDR3 contains 14 residues. The CDR3: CASSPPGTAYGYTF. In DNA, the CDR3 is TGTGCCAGCAGCCCACCCGGGACGGCCTATGGCTACACCTTC.

The J gene is TRBJ2-5, the V gene TRBV11-1; D unclear. The germline V gene encodes CDR1 SGHAT and CDR2 FQDESV (reference sequence). The germline V and J ends were trimmed by 1 base and 5 bases, with 11 bases remaining between them. The CDR3 is 14 residues long. CDR3 in amino acids: CASSLGMGPETQYF. Here the CDR3 DNA reads TGTGCCAGCAGCTTAGGGATGGGCCCTGAGACCCAGTACTTC. Full variable domain (remainder filled in from reference TRBV11-1 and TRBJ2-5): EAEVAQSPRYKITEKSQAVAFWCDPISGHATLYWYRQILGQGPELLVQFQDESVVDDSQLPKDRFSAERLKGVDSTLKIQPAELGDSAMYLCASSLGMGPETQYFGPGTRLLVL.

The chain couples TRBV5-1 to TRBJ1-5; D possibly corresponds to TRBD1 (6 bases). The germline V gene has CDR1 SGHRS and CDR2 YFSETQ. The V end lost 3 bases, the J end lost 6 bases, and 16 bases lay between the germline ends. This CDR3 is built from 15 residues. The CDR3 is CASSWGPSEGQPQHF. The DNA of the CDR3 is TGCGCCAGCAGCTGGGGGCCGTCCGAAGGTCAGCCCCAGCATTTT.

The V call is TRBV18, the J call TRBJ2-1; D gene unclear. The ends were cut back, 1 base at V and 0 bases at J, with 7 bases in the middle. Germline CDR1 KGHSH, CDR2 LQKENI. The CDR3 contains 15 residues. The DNA of the CDR3 is TGTGCCAGCTCACCACTGCCGAGCTCCTACAATGAGCAGTTCTTC. This sequence encodes CASSPLPSSYNEQFF.

This rearrangement joins TRBV2 to TRBJ2-1; 11 bases match TRBD2. The CDR3 has 17 amino acids. The germline gives CDR1 SNHLY, CDR2 FYNNEI. V lost 8 bases, J lost 5 bases, and 14 bases stayed unmatched. The CDR3 region is CASRASGGPLPNNEQFF. DNA of the CDR3: TGTGCCAGCCGCGCTAGCGGGGGGCCGCTTCCTAACAATGAGCAGTTCTTC.

The chain couples TRBV30 to TRBJ1-2; unclear D gene. This CDR3 spans 13 amino acids. Trimming cost V 0 bases and J 8 bases, with 13 bases left between them. Germline V gives CDR1 GTSNPN, CDR2 SVGIG (reference sequence). For the CDR3, the DNA is TGTGCCTGGAGTGTAAAGGGTATTGGAGGCTACACCTTC. It translates to CAWSVKGIGGYTF.